This T cell receptor (beta chain) originates from a study of cytomegalovirus exposure and HLA in healthy donors. Study summary: Unique TCRs numbering roughly 80 million, obtained from HLA-typed donors, made up an early data release. Study observations and caveats: Accurate HLA-A and HLA-B prediction from TCR beta sequences was reported for most subjects. Available immune exposure information was restricted to CMV serostatus only. The study flagged fewer than 200 TCR beta chains as cytomegalovirus-associated.

PCR employed 60 Vbeta and 13 Jbeta primers. Measured with immunoSEQ multiplex PCR; TCRdb has only the in-frame clones, and not every one. The sample features tens of thousands of clones, with 2.5% to 3% in its top ten. On this clone itself: Its antigen is still unknown.

There are 15 residues in the CDR3. Germline V gene sequence: CDR1 SNHLY, CDR2 FYNNEI. The V gene lost 6 bases and the J gene lost 4 bases, with 18 bases spanning the gap. Material for sequencing was PBMCs. The chain uses TRBV2 and TRBJ1-1; D is unclear. This sequence originates from a man between 40 and 49 years old in good health and CMV-seronegative. The CDR3 bases are TGTGCCAGCAGGGGAAGGGAGACCTCCGGCACTGAAGCTTTCTTT. This gives the protein CASRGRETSGTEAFF.